This T cell receptor beta chain emerged from a study of T cell responses to AZD1222 COVID-19 vaccine. The CDR3 runs 13 residues. Germline trimming cut 1 base from V and 9 bases from J; bases unmatched to any gene: 5. Per the germline V gene, CDR1 is SGHAT and CDR2 is FQDESV (reference sequence). Only in-frame clones appear in the TCRdb table, and some are missing; sequencing was by immunoSEQ multiplex PCR. Counted here are about 170,000 clones, more than 85% occurring once; the ten biggest clones make up 3.5% to 5%. The study's findings and limits: It should be noted that donors were predominantly white British and more often female, and clonal diversity was possibly underestimated. Reportedly, nearly half the spike-specific TCRs target unmutated variant regions. It was only after the peak T cell response that any repertoires were sampled. Spike regions recognized by vaccine-associated CD4 TCRs spanned the protein, led by 160-218 and 743-854.

Note on this clone: Antigen unknown.

This sequence originates from an adult in good health. Sequencing used peripheral blood, obtained on day 0 of AZD1222 vaccination. The chain carries TRBV11-1 and TRBJ1-1; 7 nucleotides align to TRBD1. The CDR3 protein is CASSLDEGGKAFF. Here the CDR3 DNA reads TGTGCCAGCAGCTTAGATGAAGGGGGCAAAGCTTTCTTT.